This T cell receptor (beta chain) was identified in a study of technical replicates of blood from a handful of donors. The CDR3 has 13 residues. Germline V gene sequence: CDR1 MNHEY, CDR2 SVGAGI. The ends were cut back, 0 bases at V and 6 bases at J, with 6 bases in the middle. Repertoires were generated with immunoSEQ multiplex PCR, while TCRdb's copy carries only in-frame clones and drops some. The sample has about 73,000 clones, just over 90% seen once; the top ten hold 0.2% to 0.3%. The sequence derives from a human donor in good health. This chain connects TRBV6-5 to TRBJ2-1, with D hard to call. The specimen sequenced was T cells isolated from PBMCs. CDR3 sequence (DNA): TGTGCCAGCAGTTACTCACACAGCAATGAGCAGTTCTTC. Translating it yields CASSYSHSNEQFF.